Listed below are T cell receptor beta chains from one sample, sequenced in a study of blood T cell repertoires in COVID-19. Sequencing used immunoSEQ multiplex PCR; TCRdb keeps in-frame clones, though not all of them. The table has 90,000 to 120,000 clones, approximately 84% seen once; the top ten hold less than 5%. Material: peripheral blood. The receptors were sampled from a human donor in a cohort sampled during active COVID-19. CDR3s include the opening cysteine and the closing phenylalanine or tryptophan. The D gene is left open where the match is weak. Size values are once, few and many counts, or a class for expanded clones, and some rows have none.

>TRBJ2-2|TRBV10-1|16|-|-
CASSESSSENTGELFF
TGCGCCAGCAGTGAGTCTTCTAGCGAGAACACCGGGGAGCTGTTTTTT
>TRBJ2-1|TRBV4-3|14|-|TRBD2
CASSPLAGGHEQFF
TGCGCCAGCAGCCCCTTAGCGGGAGGCCATGAGCAGTTCTTC
>TRBJ2-1|TRBV2|12|-|-
CASSRQYNEQFF
TGTGCCAGCTCCCGCCAGTACAATGAGCAGTTCTTC
>TRBJ2-3|TRBV5-1|13|once|-
CASRLESTDTQYF
TGCGCCAGCAGACTAGAAAGTACAGATACGCAGTATTTT
>TRBJ1-1|TRBV11-2|15|-|-
CASTLGGGGITEAFF
TGTGCCAGCACCCTTGGGGGGGGCGGGATCACTGAAGCTTTCTTT
>TRBJ2-1|TRBV28|15|-|-
CASSPESGRYNEQFF
TGTGCCAGCAGTCCCGAGAGCGGACGTTACAATGAGCAGTTCTTC
>TRBJ1-3|TRBV19|15|-|-
CASTMGPRAGNTIYF
TGTGCCAGTACTATGGGTCCGCGGGCTGGAAACACCATATATTTT
>TRBJ1-1|TRBV28|14|-|-
CASSFGGRGTEAFF
TGTGCCAGCAGTTTCGGGGGTCGAGGCACTGAAGCTTTCTTT
>TRBJ2-5|TRBV5-1|14|few|TRBD1
CASSKGQEGETQYF
TGCGCCAGCAGCAAGGGACAGGAAGGGGAGACCCAGTACTTC
>TRBJ2-1|TRBV6-5|15|-|TRBD2
CASSMTSGRAREQFF
TGTGCCAGCAGCATGACTAGCGGGAGGGCCAGGGAGCAGTTCTTC
>TRBJ2-1|TRBV14|20|-|TRBD2
CASSQRLGLAGGSSYNEQFF
TGTGCCAGCAGCCAGAGATTGGGACTAGCGGGAGGGAGCTCCTACAATGAGCAGTTCTTC
>TRBJ1-1|TRBV27|17|-|-
CASSLSPGVLGGTEAFF
TGTGCCAGCAGTTTATCCCCCGGGGTTCTGGGGGGCACTGAAGCTTTCTTT
>TRBJ2-7|TRBV3-1/TRBV3-2|16|-|TRBD2
CASSQVGGRGASEQYF
TGTGCCAGCAGCCAAGTTGGCGGGAGAGGCGCTAGCGAGCAGTACTTC
>TRBJ1-1|TRBV7-2|15|-|-
CASSPAGLMNTEAFF
TGTGCCAGCAGCCCGGCGGGGCTCATGAACACTGAAGCTTTCTTT
>TRBJ2-3|TRBV2|15|-|TRBD1
CASSEGGGGTDTQYF
TGTGCCAGCAGTGAAGGAGGGGGCGGAACAGATACGCAGTATTTT
>TRBJ1-3|TRBV25-1|17|-|-
CASSALSGQPSGNTIYF
TGTGCCAGCAGTGCATTGTCCGGACAGCCTTCTGGAAACACCATATATTTT
>TRBJ2-1|TRBV6-1|17|-|-
CASSEAWVSGGYNEQFF
TGTGCCAGCAGTGAAGCCTGGGTATCGGGTGGCTACAATGAGCAGTTCTTC
>TRBJ2-5|TRBV14|15|-|TRBD1
CASSQRLGAGGTQYF
TGTGCCAGCAGCCAACGTCTGGGGGCAGGGGGGACCCAGTACTTC
>TRBJ1-5|TRBV5-6|17|-|-
CASSRQGLTASNQPQHF
TGTGCCAGCAGCCGTCAGGGTCTAACAGCCAGCAATCAGCCCCAGCATTTT
>TRBJ1-1|TRBV4-3|15|-|TRBD1
CASSQGTGDNTEAFF
TGCGCCAGCAGCCAAGGGACAGGGGATAACACTGAAGCTTTCTTT
>TRBJ2-2|TRBV7-8|15|-|-
CASSLKEQNTGELFF
TGTGCCAGCAGCCTGAAGGAGCAGAACACCGGGGAGCTGTTTTTT
>TRBJ2-1|TRBV7-6|14|-|TRBD2
CASSLREGLYEQFF
TGTGCCAGCAGCTTACGGGAGGGCCTTTATGAGCAGTTCTTC
>TRBJ1-1|TRBV25-1|14|-|-
CASSDLTGRSEAFF
TGTGCCAGCTCTGATCTGACAGGAAGGTCTGAAGCTTTCTTT